Below are 27 T cell receptor beta chains sequenced from a single sample in a study of blood T cell repertoires in COVID-19. Sequenced by immunoSEQ multiplex PCR; TCRdb stores in-frame clones only, minus some. Counted here are hundreds of thousands of clones, around nine tenths occurring once; the ten biggest clones make up under 5%. Material: PBMCs or T cells enriched from blood (not recorded which). These receptors were taken from a woman between 25 and 40 years old who had recovered from COVID-19.

This rearrangement joins TRBV19 to TRBJ1-6; a possible D gene is TRBD1 (5 bases). The V gene's germline CDR1 is LNHDA and CDR2 SQIVND (reference sequence). V lost 1 base, J lost 8 bases, and 6 bases lay in between. The CDR3 contains 13 residues. DNA for the CDR3: TGTGCCAGTAGTATAGGGGGGGATTCACCCCTCCACTTT. As protein: CASSIGGDSPLHF. Complete variable domain (other parts from reference TRBV19 and TRBJ1-6): DGGITQSPKYLFRKEGQNVTLSCEQNLNHDAMYWYRQDPGQGLRLIYYSQIVNDFQKGDIAEGYSVSREKKESFPLTVTSAQKNPTAFYLCASSIGGDSPLHFGNGTRLTVT.

This clone was found once. V and J are TRBV5-1 and TRBJ2-7; 11 bases map to TRBD2. The CDR3 loop spans 15 amino acids. CDR1 and CDR2 (germline): SGHRS, YFSETQ. V gave up 0 bases and J gave up 3 bases; unmatched junction bases: 2. This CDR3 is CASSLELAGVYEQYF. The DNA of the CDR3 is TGCGCCAGCAGCTTGGAACTAGCGGGAGTCTACGAGCAGTACTTC.

The chain recombines TRBV9 with TRBJ2-3; the match to TRBD2 covers 9 bases. There are 17 residues in the CDR3. The germline V gene has CDR1 SGDLS and CDR2 YYNGEE. After removal of 0 bases from V and 1 base from J, the junction contained 6 bases not matched to a gene. The CDR3 region is CASSVAGTSPGTDTQYF. The CDR3 DNA sequence: TGTGCCAGCAGCGTAGCCGGGACTAGCCCTGGCACAGATACGCAGTATTTT. The variable domain in full, completed from reference TRBV9 and TRBJ2-3, reads DSGVTQTPKHLITATGQRVTLRCSPRSGDLSVYWYQQSLDQGLQFLIQYYNGEERAKGNILERFSAQQFPDLHSELNLSSLELGDSALYFCASSVAGTSPGTDTQYFGPGTRLTVL.

The rearrangement uses TRBV6-1 and TRBJ1-4; D is uncertain. V gave up 2 bases and J gave up 7 bases, with 11 bases separating them. CDR1 and CDR2 from the germline V gene are MNHNS and SASEGT. The CDR3 is 14 residues long. CDR3 region: CASSETFRSEKLFF. DNA of the CDR3: TGTGCCAGCAGTGAAACTTTTCGGAGTGAAAAACTGTTTTTT.

The genes are TRBV19 and TRBJ1-4, with D possibly TRBD1 on 6 matching bases. This CDR3 contains 17 residues. Trimming removed 4 bases at V and 3 bases at J, with 18 bases between. Germline V gene lookup returns CDR1 LNHDA and CDR2 SQIVND (reference sequence). CDR3 sequence reads: CASSTGYREWANEKLFF. The DNA for the CDR3 is TGTGCCAGTAGTACCGGTTACAGGGAGTGGGCTAATGAAAAACTGTTTTTT.

The chain carries TRBV3-1 (or the pseudogene TRBV3-2) and TRBJ1-3, with D hard to call. The germline V and J ends were trimmed by 2 bases and 2 bases, with 10 bases remaining between them. CDR1 LGHDT and CDR2 YNNKEL come from the germline V gene (reference sequence). The CDR3 runs 15 residues. CDR3 nucleotide sequence: TGTGCCAGCAGCCAAACTTACGGGGCTGGAAACACCATATATTTT. Residues: CASSQTYGAGNTIYF.

As regards this clone: Additional DNA sequences in this sample encode the identical CDR3. CDR3 sequence: CASSFAGEETQYF. The CDR3 DNA reads as TGTGCCAGCAGCTTCGCAGGGGAAGAGACCCAGTACTTC. The gene calls are TRBV7-2 and TRBJ2-5, with a tentative D call TRBD1 (6 bases). In germline, CDR1 is SGHTA, CDR2 FQGNSA. V was clipped by 3 bases and J by 3 bases, with 8 bases between them. This CDR3 comprises 13 residues.

In its sample, this clone was seen once. The V call is TRBV28, the J call TRBJ2-7, with D possibly matching TRBD2 (7 bases). This CDR3 contains 18 residues. CDR1 is MDHEN, CDR2 SYDVKM, per germline. The germline V and J ends were trimmed by 6 bases and 3 bases, with 27 bases remaining between them. CDR3 nucleotide sequence: TGTGCCAGCAGCCCTTTAATGATACAGGGAGGGGGACGCTACGAGCAGTACTTC. It translates to CASSPLMIQGGGRYEQYF.

The V call is TRBV28, the J call TRBJ1-2; D not certain. Germline CDR1 and CDR2: MDHEN and SYDVKM. V lost 7 bases and J lost 9, with 24 bases in between. The CDR3 totals 15 residues. The DNA for the CDR3 is TGTGCCAGCACCACCGGGGAGTCGGGAACTAGCCGCTACACCTTC. This translates into CASTTGESGTSRYTF.

The V gene is TRBV7-2, the J gene TRBJ2-1; TRBD1 matches 8 bases. V was clipped by 4 bases and J by 6 bases; unmatched bases: 5. The CDR3 runs 14 residues. Germline CDR1 reads SGHTA; CDR2 reads FQGNSA. CDR3 in DNA: TGTGCCAGCAGCTCGGACAGGGCAGGCAATGAGCAGTTCTTC. The encoded protein is CASSSDRAGNEQFF.

The chain combines TRBV5-1 with TRBJ1-2; D perhaps matches TRBD1 (5 bases). V gave up 0 bases and J gave up 7 bases, with 13 bases separating them. The CDR3 length is 14 residues. Looked up from germline, CDR1 is SGHRS and CDR2 is YFSETQ. The CDR3 nucleotides read TGCGCCAGCAGCTTGGCCAGCGGGGACGCTGGCTACACCTTC. Translated, it gives CASSLASGDAGYTF.

The chain carries TRBV5-4 and TRBJ2-7, with 11 bases fitting TRBD2. The ends lost 5 bases at V and 3 bases at J; junction bases unmatched: 7. CDR1 is SGHNT and CDR2 is YYREEE in the germline V gene (reference sequence). The CDR3 contains 15 residues. The CDR3 protein is CASSLAGGTNYEQYF. CDR3 sequence (DNA): TGTGCCAGCAGTTTAGCGGGAGGGACGAACTACGAGCAGTACTTC.

This clone was detected only once. The gene calls are TRBV30 and TRBJ2-1; 11 positions match TRBD2. The CDR3 has 14 residues. Germline V CDR1 and CDR2: GTSNPN, SVGIG (reference sequence). The V and J ends lost 8 bases and 3 bases, in that order; junction bases with no gene match: 6. The CDR3 coding sequence is TGTGCCGGAATTAGCGGGAGGGGCTACAATGAGCAGTTCTTC. It encodes CAGISGRGYNEQFF. The variable domain in full, completed from reference TRBV30 and TRBJ2-1, reads SQTIHQWPATLVQPVGSPLSLECTVEGTSNPNLYWYRQAAGRGLQLLFYSVGIGQISSEVPQNLSASRPQDRQFILSSKKLLLSDSGFYLCAGISGRGYNEQFFGPGTRLTVL.

This sequence joins TRBV5-1 and TRBJ2-1, with a weak D call TRBD1 (6 bases). The CDR3 has 14 amino acids. V lost 4 bases and J lost 6, with 14 bases in between. Germline V gene lookup returns CDR1 SGHRS and CDR2 YFSETQ. The CDR3 DNA follows: TGCGCCAGCAGCCTAGGACAGAAGATCAATGAGCAGTTCTTC. Translating gives CASSLGQKINEQFF. Full variable domain (remainder filled in from reference TRBV5-1 and TRBJ2-1): KAGVTQTPRYLIKTRGQQVTLSCSPISGHRSVSWYQQTPGQGLQFLFEYFSETQRNKGNFPGRFSGRQFSNSRSEMNVSTLELGDSALYLCASSLGQKINEQFFGPGTRLTVL.

This sequence joins TRBV11-2 and TRBJ1-3; no firm D call. The CDR3 loop spans 16 amino acids. The V gene's germline CDR1 is SGHAT and CDR2 FQNNGV. Trimming stripped 5 bases from V and 2 bases from J, with 16 bases between. The CDR3 region is CASSRLLDSTGNTIYF. The CDR3, as DNA: TGTGCCAGCAGCCGACTCCTCGACTCTACTGGAAACACCATATATTTT.

The chain uses TRBV29-1 and TRBJ2-7, with TRBD1 matching 7 bases. The CDR3 runs to 14 residues. The germline V gene encodes CDR1 SQVTM and CDR2 ANQGSEA. The V segment lost 4 bases and the J segment 1 base; nucleotides outside the gene matches: 7. CDR3 sequence reads: CSVAGTANSYEQYF. CDR3 bases: TGCAGCGTTGCAGGGACAGCCAATTCCTACGAGCAGTACTTC.

The CDR3 nucleotides are TGCGCCAGCAGCCTTGGGACAGGGGATTTTTATGGCTACACCTTC. This codes for CASSLGTGDFYGYTF. The genes are TRBV4-3 and TRBJ1-2, with 10 bases aligning to TRBD1. Germline CDR1 and CDR2: LGHNA and YSLEER. The trim removed 4 bases at V and 5 bases at J, leaving 7 bases unmatched. The CDR3 length is 15 residues.

Comments on this clone: Additional DNA sequences in this sample encode the identical CDR3. The chain uses TRBV5-1 and TRBJ1-2; TRBD1 agrees at 10 bases. Germline V gene sequence: CDR1 SGHRS, CDR2 YFSETQ. The CDR3 has 14 residues. The junction had 5 bases not matched to a gene; V was cut back by 4 bases and J by 5 bases. CDR3 amino acids: CASSLGQGGYGYTF. CDR3 nucleotide sequence: TGCGCCAGCAGCCTCGGACAGGGGGGATATGGCTACACCTTC.

J is TRBJ1-1 and V is TRBV19, with D possibly matching TRBD1 (6 bases). The V end lost 6 bases, the J end lost 4 bases, and 18 bases lay between the germline ends. Germline V gene data show CDR1 as LNHDA and CDR2 as SQIVND (reference sequence). The CDR3 sequence is 15 residues long. CDR3 in DNA: TGTGCCAGTAGGTTAGAAGGGGGTATATTCACTGAAGCTTTCTTT. This encodes CASRLEGGIFTEAFF.

The chain links TRBV27 to TRBJ2-1; 7 nucleotides line up with TRBD1. V lost 8 bases, J lost 2 bases, and 12 bases stayed unmatched. CDR3 length equals 16 residues. The germline CDR1 and CDR2 sequences are MNHEY and SMNVEV (reference sequence). The CDR3 sequence: CASAPGDRRTYNEQFF. The DNA of the CDR3 is TGTGCCAGCGCACCAGGGGACAGACGTACCTACAATGAGCAGTTCTTC.

V is TRBV5-1 and J is TRBJ1-1; tentative D call: TRBD1 (5 bases). The CDR3 covers 14 residues. V lost 0 bases and J lost 0, with 6 bases in between. Per germline, CDR1 SGHRS and CDR2 YFSETQ. The CDR3 here is CASSLEGLNTEAFF. As DNA, the CDR3 is TGCGCCAGCAGCTTGGAGGGGTTGAACACTGAAGCTTTCTTT. The variable domain in full, completed from reference TRBV5-1 and TRBJ1-1, reads KAGVTQTPRYLIKTRGQQVTLSCSPISGHRSVSWYQQTPGQGLQFLFEYFSETQRNKGNFPGRFSGRQFSNSRSEMNVSTLELGDSALYLCASSLEGLNTEAFFGQGTRLTVV.

The chain recombines TRBV7-9 with TRBJ1-6; 7 positions match TRBD1. CDR3 length: 16 residues. Unmatched junction bases numbered 11, after V lost 5 bases and J lost 7 bases. From germline, CDR1 is SEHNR and CDR2 FQNEAQ (reference sequence). The CDR3 loop is CASSPTQGQRNSPLHF. Here the CDR3 DNA reads TGTGCCAGCAGCCCGACACAGGGGCAGCGCAATTCACCCCTCCACTTT.

The chain employs TRBV19 and TRBJ1-5; the match to TRBD1 covers 12 bases. V shed 3 bases and J 9 bases; nucleotides not matched to a gene: 6. The CDR3 length is 15 residues. CDR1 and CDR2 from the germline V gene are LNHDA and SQIVND (reference sequence). CDR3 protein: CASSIGTGGMRPQHF. CDR3 nucleotides: TGTGCCAGTAGTATCGGGACAGGGGGCATGAGGCCCCAGCATTTT.

This sequence joins TRBV28 and TRBJ1-1; 8 bases agree with TRBD1. This CDR3 is built from 15 residues. The V segment lost 3 bases and the J segment 1 base; nucleotides outside the gene matches: 4. The germline CDR1 and CDR2 sequences are MDHEN and SYDVKM. In nucleotides, the CDR3 is TGTGCCAGCAGTTTGACAGGGGCCGGGAACACTGAAGCTTTCTTT. Protein: CASSLTGAGNTEAFF.

CDR3 region: CASTLTGGYEQYF. The CDR3 nucleotides read TGTGCCAGCACCTTGACAGGGGGCTACGAGCAGTACTTC. The chain couples TRBV2 to TRBJ2-7, with 9 bases lining up with TRBD1. The V gene's germline CDR1 is SNHLY and CDR2 FYNNEI. The CDR3 is 13 amino acids. J lost 3 bases, V lost 7 bases, and 4 bases had no gene match.

The genes are TRBV2 and TRBJ2-3; 9 nucleotides agree with TRBD2. The CDR3 runs to 16 residues. Per the germline V gene, CDR1 is SNHLY and CDR2 is FYNNEI. V dropped 4 bases and J dropped 4; count of bases not matched to a gene: 9. In DNA, the CDR3 is TGTGCCAGCAGTGGGAATAGCGGGAGAGGGTCAGATACGCAGTATTTT. Its translation is CASSGNSGRGSDTQYF.

The sample holds a few counts of this clone. The rearrangement joins TRBV2 to TRBJ1-6; D perhaps matches TRBD1 (6 bases). Germline CDR1 is SNHLY and CDR2 is FYNNEI. V lost 4 bases, J lost 10 bases, and 17 bases lay in between. This CDR3 contains 15 residues. The CDR3 here is CASSGLDRRPSPLHF. The DNA of the CDR3 is TGTGCCAGCAGTGGTCTGGACAGAAGGCCCTCACCCCTCCACTTT.